The 3 T cell receptor beta chains below come from one sample, sequenced in a study of shared clonotypes between healthy human individuals. The repertoire was sequenced with immunoSEQ multiplex PCR; TCRdb's copy has only in-frame clones and lacks some. The table lists millions of clones, 93% of them singletons. Sequenced sample: naive CD4+ T cells from PBMCs. Subset meaning: CD45RA+ positively selected. The receptor set was obtained from a man aged 18 to 29 in good health. Some clones in this sample may be carry-over from other donors' samples.

V is TRBV12-5 and J is TRBJ1-1; a possible D gene is TRBD1 (5 bases). CDR3 length: 14 amino acids. With 6 bases removed from V and 5 bases from J, the gap between germline ends came to 16 bases. From germline, CDR1 is LGHNT and CDR2 FRNRAP. The CDR3 DNA sequence: TGTGCTAGTGGCCATGGGCAGGGAGGTACTGAAGCTTTCTTT. It yields the protein CASGHGQGGTEAFF. The full variable domain, with the rest looked up from reference TRBV12-5 and TRBJ1-1, is DARVTQTPRHKVTEMGQEVTMRCQPILGHNTVFWYRQTMMQGLELLAYFRNRAPLDDSGMPKDRFSAEMPDATLATLKIQPSEPRDSAVYFCASGHGQGGTEAFFGQGTRLTVV.

The chain carries TRBV19 and TRBJ1-2, with no clear D. The ends were cut back, 2 bases at V and 11 bases at J, with 12 bases in the middle. Germline V gives CDR1 LNHDA, CDR2 SQIVND (reference sequence). The CDR3 spans 12 residues. The CDR3 loop is CASSIMGADYTF. The CDR3 nucleotides are TGTGCCAGTAGTATAATGGGAGCAGATTACACCTTC.

The chain recombines TRBV5-1 with TRBJ2-7; 8 nucleotides line up with TRBD1. CDR3 length: 14 amino acids. CDR1 is SGHRS, CDR2 YFSETQ, per germline. J gave up 4 bases and V 6 bases, and 9 bases lay outside the gene matches. The CDR3 nucleotides are TGCGCCAGCACCAGGGGGCAGGAACATTACGAGCAGTACTTC. Translating it yields CASTRGQEHYEQYF.